The next 17 T cell receptor beta chains were all read from a single sample in a study of blood T cell repertoires in COVID-19. Generated by immunoSEQ multiplex PCR, the TCRdb table keeps only in-frame clones and is missing some. Among approximately 120,000 clones listed, approximately 85% were seen once. The source material was peripheral blood. Receptor source: a human donor in a cohort sampled during active COVID-19.

The CDR3 region has the DNA TGTGCCTGGAGGGGACTAGCGGGATCCGACACCGGGGAGCTGTTTTTT. Translation: CAWRGLAGSDTGELFF. This chain connects TRBV30 to TRBJ2-2; 13 nucleotides match TRBD2. Losses at the gene ends were 3 bases for V and 3 bases for J; bases not matched to a gene: 4. The germline V gene has CDR1 GTSNPN and CDR2 SVGIG (reference sequence). The CDR3 runs to 16 residues.

The sample holds one count of this clone. CDR3 DNA sequence: TGCGCCAGCAGCGGGGGAGGGACTCAGCATGAGCAGTTCTTC. It is translated as CASSGGGTQHEQFF. The chain links TRBV5-1 to TRBJ2-1; 7 bases are a match to TRBD2. The J segment lost 8 bases and the V segment lost 4 bases, leaving 9 bases of the junction unmatched. The length of the CDR3 is 14 residues. Germline V CDR1 and CDR2: SGHRS, YFSETQ. Full variable domain (outside the CDR3, taken from reference TRBV5-1 and TRBJ2-1): KAGVTQTPRYLIKTRGQQVTLSCSPISGHRSVSWYQQTPGQGLQFLFEYFSETQRNKGNFPGRFSGRQFSNSRSEMNVSTLELGDSALYLCASSGGGTQHEQFFGPGTRLTVL.

This chain links TRBV10-3 with TRBJ2-3, with 10 bases that match TRBD2. Germline lookup yields CDR1 ENHRY and CDR2 SYGVKD. The trim removed 4 bases at V and 0 bases at J, leaving 13 bases unmatched. The CDR3 is 19 residues long. The CDR3 is CAISVVPSGSTLSTDTQYF. The CDR3 nucleotides read TGTGCCATCAGTGTGGTCCCTAGCGGGAGTACACTCAGCACAGATACGCAGTATTTT.

V is TRBV6-5 and J is TRBJ2-5; 7 bases match TRBD2. This CDR3 has 14 amino acids. V trimming: 5 bases; J trimming: 1 base; junction bases outside the gene matches: 4. The V gene's germline CDR1 is MNHEY and CDR2 SVGAGI. The CDR3 region is CASSRGLTQETQYF. The CDR3 nucleotides are TGTGCCAGCAGTAGGGGACTAACCCAAGAGACCCAGTACTTC.

The chain joins TRBV6-2 or TRBV6-3 to TRBJ2-5; 8 bases are a match to TRBD2. Germline CDR1 reads MNHEY; CDR2 reads SVGEGT. The J segment lost 4 bases and the V segment lost 2 bases, leaving 6 bases of the junction unmatched. The CDR3 has 15 amino acids. The CDR3 DNA reads TGTGCCAGCAGTTACCCAGGCGGGGGGCGAGAGACCCAGTACTTC. This translates into CASSYPGGGRETQYF.

V usage is TRBV15 and J usage is TRBJ1-1, with D possibly being TRBD1 (5 bases). Trimming shortened V by 6 bases and J by 4 bases, and 12 bases separated the two germline ends. Germline V gives CDR1 LNHNV, CDR2 YYDKDF (reference sequence). CDR3 length equals 13 residues. CDR3 region: CATRRVGGTEAFF. The CDR3 DNA reads TGTGCCACCAGAAGGGTGGGGGGCACTGAAGCTTTCTTT. The whole variable domain, filled in from reference TRBV15 and TRBJ1-1, reads DAMVIQNPRYQVTQFGKPVTLSCSQTLNHNVMYWYQQKSSQAPKLLFHYYDKDFNNEADTPDNFQSRRPNTSFCFLDIRSPGLGDTAMYLCATRRVGGTEAFFGQGTRLTVV.

The chain joins TRBV28 to TRBJ2-7; 11 bases align to TRBD1. Germline V gives CDR1 MDHEN, CDR2 SYDVKM. This CDR3 has 15 residues. The junction had 7 bases not matched to a gene; V was cut back by 5 bases and J by 4 bases. The CDR3 region is CASSHPGTGGYEQYF. The CDR3 DNA is TGTGCCAGCAGTCACCCCGGGACAGGGGGGTACGAGCAGTACTTC.

The chain is built from TRBV7-2 and TRBJ2-7, with 9 nucleotides matching TRBD1. The length of the CDR3 is 18 residues. V dropped 4 bases and J dropped 2; count of bases not matched to a gene: 15. The germline gives CDR1 SGHTA, CDR2 FQGNSA. The chain's CDR3 is CASSSPGQGRVGAYEQYF. The CDR3 DNA follows: TGTGCCAGCAGCTCCCCGGGACAGGGAAGGGTTGGGGCCTACGAGCAGTACTTC.

This chain connects TRBV12-2 to TRBJ1-2; the table's D call, TRBD1, has no DNA check behind it. TRBV12-2 is tagged as a pseudogene. The length of the CDR3 is 13 residues. CDR3 amino acids: CASRLRQDYGYTF. The CDR3, as DNA: TGTGCAAGTCGCTTGAGACAGGACTATGGCTACACCTTC.

This chain joins TRBV7-8 and TRBJ1-2; D is uncertain. Trimming removed 5 bases from V and 4 bases from J, with 14 bases in between. Germline V gene sequence: CDR1 SGHVS, CDR2 FQNEAQ. The CDR3 runs to 14 residues. CDR3 amino acids: CASSDPPTPYGYTF. CDR3 nucleotides: TGTGCCAGCAGCGATCCCCCGACACCCTATGGCTACACCTTC.

The CDR3 spells CASRQDFYNSPLHF. The CDR3 DNA follows: TGTGCCAGCAGACAGGATTTTTATAATTCACCCCTCCACTTT. The chain couples TRBV27 to TRBJ1-6; tentatively, D is TRBD1 (5 bases). V lost 6 bases, J lost 4 bases, and 10 bases lay in between. The germline V gene encodes CDR1 MNHEY and CDR2 SMNVEV (reference sequence). The CDR3 consists of 14 residues.

V and J are TRBV3-1 (or the pseudogene TRBV3-2) and TRBJ2-7; D possibly corresponds to TRBD2 (6 bases). The CDR3 length is 18 residues. V lost 3 bases and J lost 2, with 23 bases in between. Germline CDR1 and CDR2: LGHDT and YNNKEL (reference sequence). CDR3 in amino acids: CASSHPGRDSRATYEQYF. CDR3 coding DNA: TGTGCCAGCAGCCACCCAGGTCGGGACTCGCGGGCGACCTACGAGCAGTACTTC.

The V and J genes are TRBV19 and TRBJ2-1; 12 positions match TRBD2. This CDR3 region has 15 residues. V dropped 0 bases and J dropped 9; count of bases not matched to a gene: 3. Germline CDR1 LNHDA, CDR2 SQIVND (reference sequence). In nucleotides, the CDR3 is TGTGCCAGTAGTATAGAGCTAGCGGGAGGGGGTGAGCAGTTCTTC. It translates to CASSIELAGGGEQFF.

The chain links TRBV3-1 (or the pseudogene TRBV3-2) to TRBJ2-1; the match to TRBD2 covers 11 bases. Germline V gives CDR1 LGHDT, CDR2 YNNKEL (reference sequence). V gave up 7 bases and J gave up 6 bases; unmatched junction bases: 2. The CDR3 sequence is 13 residues long. The CDR3: CASTGTSGNEQFF. The CDR3 nucleotides read TGTGCCAGCACCGGGACTAGCGGCAATGAGCAGTTCTTC.

This clone was seen once. The gene calls are TRBV7-2 and TRBJ1-5; D not resolved. The CDR3 is 16 residues long. V lost 4 bases and J 11 bases, leaving 24 bases between the germline ends. Germline CDR1 is SGHTA and CDR2 is FQGNSA. CDR3 protein: CASSSLDTPSGTAQHF. As DNA, the CDR3 is TGTGCCAGCAGCTCGCTAGACACTCCCAGCGGCACGGCCCAGCATTTT. Looking up the rest from reference TRBV7-2 and TRBJ1-5 gives the full variable domain: GAGVSQSPSNKVTEKGKDVELRCDPISGHTALYWYRQSLGQGLEFLIYFQGNSAPDKSGLPSDRFSAERTGGSVSTLTIQRTQQEDSAVYLCASSSLDTPSGTAQHFGDGTRLSIL.

V gene TRBV28 combines with J gene TRBJ1-2, with D tentatively TRBD1 (5 bases). Per germline, CDR1 MDHEN and CDR2 SYDVKM. The length of the CDR3 is 14 residues. V lost 6 bases and J 5 bases, leaving 16 bases between the germline ends. Here the CDR3 DNA reads TGTGCCAGCAGAGCTCTGGGACTGCCATATGGCTACACCTTC. This translates into CASRALGLPYGYTF.

In DNA form, the CDR3 reads TGTGCCAGCAGCCATAGACAGAGGAACACTGAAGCTTTCTTT. Its protein product is CASSHRQRNTEAFF. The chain combines TRBV3-1 (or the pseudogene TRBV3-2) with TRBJ1-1, with D tentatively TRBD1 (5 bases). The CDR3 has 14 amino acids. Germline CDR1 LGHDT, CDR2 YNNKEL (reference sequence). Trimming shortened V by 3 bases and J by 1 base, and 9 bases separated the two germline ends.